One sample yielded the 10 T cell receptor beta chains listed below, sequenced in a study of blood T cells in healthy people across ages (dated by TCRdb to about 2015). Library generation was performed with 5' RACE. Data came from an Illumina HiSeq 2500. The second PCR ran for roughly 7 to 11 cycles and used a J-beta primer mix along with a sample-barcoded 5' primer. TCRdb reanalyzed the raw reads on its own, using fastp at Q25 for trimming and MiXCR for clone calling, and kept in-frame beta chains. For every CDR3 protein sequence, its rows merge into one entry that carries the most common genes and DNA. Recorded for this sample are roughly 1.5 million distinct CDR3 sequences; 40% to 45% of them occurred a single time. About 4% of the sample rests with the top ten. Sequencing was done on a sample of blood. The receptors originated from a woman between 18 and 29 years old in good health.

This clonotype was detected a few times. The V and J genes are TRBV7-2 and TRBJ1-2, with D unresolved. CDR3 length equals 12 residues. Germline lookup yields CDR1 SGHTA and CDR2 FQGNSA. V was trimmed by 1 base and J by 7 bases, leaving 7 bases between them. CDR3 in amino acids: CASSLDRSGYTF. The CDR3, as DNA: TGTGCCAGCAGCTTAGACCGCTCTGGCTACACCTTC.

The table lists this clonotype with a few counts. The gene calls are TRBV6-6 and TRBJ2-1; D is undetermined. CDR1 is MNHNY, CDR2 SVGAGI, per germline (reference sequence). CDR3 size: 15 residues. Trimming pared 6 bases from V and 5 bases from J, leaving 17 bases between. The CDR3, as DNA: TGTGCCAGCAGAGGCGGAACCCCCTTCCACAATGAGCAGTTCTTC. It encodes CASRGGTPFHNEQFF.

This sequence joins TRBV27 and TRBJ2-3; 11 bases are a match to TRBD2. The CDR3 is 17 residues long. V lost 3 bases and J lost 6; bases outside the gene matches: 11. Germline values: CDR1 MNHEY, CDR2 SMNVEV (reference sequence). The CDR3 loop is CASSLGLAGGPLDTQYF. The CDR3 bases are TGTGCCAGCAGTTTGGGTTTAGCGGGGGGGCCTTTGGATACGCAGTATTTT.

This clonotype turned up a few times. V and J are TRBV18 and TRBJ1-6; 10 positions agree with TRBD1. Trimming removed 5 bases from V and 7 bases from J; junction bases left unmatched: 2. This CDR3 comprises 14 residues. CDR1 KGHSH and CDR2 LQKENI come from the germline V gene. The CDR3: CASSDRGQNSPLHF. CDR3 sequence (DNA): TGTGCCAGCTCAGACAGGGGGCAAAATTCACCCCTCCACTTT.

The J gene is TRBJ2-1, the V gene TRBV3-1; 7 bases match TRBD2. Trimming removed 4 bases from V and 1 base from J; junction bases left unmatched: 7. This CDR3 comprises 16 residues. Germline loops: CDR1 LGHDT, CDR2 YNNKEL (reference sequence). In DNA, the CDR3 is TGTGCCAGCAGCCGTATACGCGGGAGATCCTACAATGAGCAGTTCTTC. Its translation: CASSRIRGRSYNEQFF.

The sample holds a few counts of this clonotype. The chain recombines TRBV20-1 with TRBJ2-7; TRBD2 agrees at 12 bases. The last part of the DNA fits TRBJ2-5 better; the J call may be wrong. The CDR3 sequence is 15 residues long. CDR1 is DFQATT, CDR2 SNEGSKA, per germline (reference sequence). Here the CDR3 reads CSAFPRTSGILTQYF. CDR3 DNA: TGCAGTGCTTTCCCCCGGACTAGCGGGATTTTGACCCAGTACTTC.

The V call is TRBV12-3 or TRBV12-4, the J call TRBJ1-2, with D possibly matching TRBD1 (5 bases). The CDR3 covers 15 residues. Trimming left V 1 base short and J 1 base short, with 10 bases between. CDR3 residues: CASSLGDGVNYGYTF. CDR3 sequence (DNA): TGTGCCAGCAGTTTAGGGGACGGGGTTAACTATGGCTACACCTTC.

The chain has TRBV20-1 and TRBJ2-1; D perhaps matches TRBD1 (5 bases). CDR1 is DFQATT, CDR2 SNEGSKA, per germline (reference sequence). CDR3 length: 14 residues. V was pared by 0 bases and J by 5 bases, with 11 bases between. The CDR3 DNA reads as TGCAGTGCTAGAGATGCGAGCAGGGACAATGAGCAGTTCTTC. It encodes CSARDASRDNEQFF.

This clonotype was seen a single time. The chain uses TRBV6-2 or TRBV6-3 and TRBJ1-1; TRBD1 agrees at 8 bases. Germline V gene sequence: CDR1 MNHEY, CDR2 SVGEGT. The CDR3 sequence is 12 residues long. Losses at the gene ends were 8 bases for V and 5 bases for J; bases not matched to a gene: 4. CDR3: CASGQGETEAFF. The CDR3 nucleotides are TGTGCCAGCGGACAGGGTGAAACTGAAGCTTTCTTT.

The chain links TRBV7-2 to TRBJ2-1; 8 nucleotides align to TRBD2. Germline V gives CDR1 SGHTA, CDR2 FQGNSA. This CDR3 has 14 amino acids. Trimming cost V 1 base and J 15 bases; bases outside gene matches: 11. The CDR3 coding sequence is TGTGCCAGCAGCTTAGGATCTTCGCTAGCGGGCTTGTTCTTC. Its translation is CASSLGSSLAGLFF.